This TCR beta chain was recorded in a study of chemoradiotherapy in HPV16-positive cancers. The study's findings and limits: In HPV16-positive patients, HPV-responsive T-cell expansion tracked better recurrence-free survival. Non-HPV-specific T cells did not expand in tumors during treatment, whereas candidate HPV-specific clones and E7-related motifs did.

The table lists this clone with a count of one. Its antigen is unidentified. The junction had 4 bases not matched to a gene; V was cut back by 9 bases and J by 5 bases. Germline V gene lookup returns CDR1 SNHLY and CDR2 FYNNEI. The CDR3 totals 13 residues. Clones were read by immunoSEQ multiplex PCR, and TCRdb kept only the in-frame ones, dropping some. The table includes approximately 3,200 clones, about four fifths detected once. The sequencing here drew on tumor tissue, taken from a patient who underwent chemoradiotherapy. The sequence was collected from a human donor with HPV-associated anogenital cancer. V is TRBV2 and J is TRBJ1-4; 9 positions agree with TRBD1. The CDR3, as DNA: TGTGCCAGAAGGGACAGGGCCAATGAAAAACTGTTTTTT. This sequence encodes CARRDRANEKLFF.